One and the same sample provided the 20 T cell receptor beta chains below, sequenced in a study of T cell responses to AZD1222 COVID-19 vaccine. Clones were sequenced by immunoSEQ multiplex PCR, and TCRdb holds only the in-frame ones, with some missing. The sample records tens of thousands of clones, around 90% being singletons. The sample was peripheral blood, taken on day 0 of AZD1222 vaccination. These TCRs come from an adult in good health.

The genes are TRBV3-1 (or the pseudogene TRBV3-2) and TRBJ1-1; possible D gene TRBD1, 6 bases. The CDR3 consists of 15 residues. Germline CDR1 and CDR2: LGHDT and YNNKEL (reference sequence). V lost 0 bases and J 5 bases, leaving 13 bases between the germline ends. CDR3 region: CASSQEVSGATEAFF. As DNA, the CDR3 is TGTGCCAGCAGCCAAGAAGTCTCGGGGGCAACTGAAGCTTTCTTT.

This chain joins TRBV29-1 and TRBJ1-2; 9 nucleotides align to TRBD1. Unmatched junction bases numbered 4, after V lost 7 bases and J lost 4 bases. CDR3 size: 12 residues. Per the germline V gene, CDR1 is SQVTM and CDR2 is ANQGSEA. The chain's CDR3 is CSAGDRVYGYTF. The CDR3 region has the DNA TGCAGCGCAGGGGACAGGGTCTATGGCTACACCTTC.

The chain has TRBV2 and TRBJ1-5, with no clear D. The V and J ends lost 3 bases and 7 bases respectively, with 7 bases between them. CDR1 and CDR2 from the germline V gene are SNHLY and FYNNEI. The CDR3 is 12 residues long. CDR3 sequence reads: CASSENRQPQHF. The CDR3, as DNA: TGTGCCAGCAGTGAGAATCGACAGCCCCAGCATTTT.

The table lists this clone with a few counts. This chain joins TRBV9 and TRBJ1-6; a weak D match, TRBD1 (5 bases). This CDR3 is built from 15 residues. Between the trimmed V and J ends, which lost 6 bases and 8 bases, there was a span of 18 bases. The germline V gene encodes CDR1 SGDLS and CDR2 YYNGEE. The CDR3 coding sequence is TGTGCCAGCAAGGGCAGCGGGGCGGGTGATTCACCCCTCCACTTT. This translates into CASKGSGAGDSPLHF.

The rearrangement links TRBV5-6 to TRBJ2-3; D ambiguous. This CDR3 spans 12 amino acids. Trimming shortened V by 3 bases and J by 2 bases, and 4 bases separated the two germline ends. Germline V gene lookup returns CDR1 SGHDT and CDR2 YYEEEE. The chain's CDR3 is CASSSPTDTQYF. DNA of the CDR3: TGTGCCAGCAGCTCACCCACAGATACGCAGTATTTT.

DNA for the CDR3: TGTGCCACCAGTGGTACGGCGGGATACAATGAGCAGTTCTTC. This sequence encodes CATSGTAGYNEQFF. This sequence joins TRBV24-1 and TRBJ2-1; weak D call: TRBD2 (6 bases). V lost 5 bases and J 4 bases, leaving 11 bases between the germline ends. The CDR3 consists of 14 residues. The V gene's germline CDR1 is KGHDR and CDR2 SFDVKD.

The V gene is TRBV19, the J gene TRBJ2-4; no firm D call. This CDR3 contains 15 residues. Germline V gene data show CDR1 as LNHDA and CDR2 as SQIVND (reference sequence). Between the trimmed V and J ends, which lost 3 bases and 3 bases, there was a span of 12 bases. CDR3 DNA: TGTGCCAGTAGTATCCCCGAACAGTACAAAAACATTCAGTACTTC. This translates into CASSIPEQYKNIQYF.

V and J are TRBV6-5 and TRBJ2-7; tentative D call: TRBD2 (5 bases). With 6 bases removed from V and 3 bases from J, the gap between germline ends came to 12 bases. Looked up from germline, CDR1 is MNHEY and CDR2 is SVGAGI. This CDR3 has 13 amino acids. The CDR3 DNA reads TGTGCCAGCAGAACCCCCGGGGACTACGAGCAGTACTTC. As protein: CASRTPGDYEQYF.

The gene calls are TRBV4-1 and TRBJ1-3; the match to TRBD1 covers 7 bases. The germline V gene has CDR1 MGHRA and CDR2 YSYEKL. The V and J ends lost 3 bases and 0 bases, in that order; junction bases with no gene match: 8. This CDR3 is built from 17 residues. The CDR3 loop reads CASSHPGQHLSGNTIYF. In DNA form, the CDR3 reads TGCGCCAGCAGCCATCCGGGACAGCATCTCTCTGGAAACACCATATATTTT.

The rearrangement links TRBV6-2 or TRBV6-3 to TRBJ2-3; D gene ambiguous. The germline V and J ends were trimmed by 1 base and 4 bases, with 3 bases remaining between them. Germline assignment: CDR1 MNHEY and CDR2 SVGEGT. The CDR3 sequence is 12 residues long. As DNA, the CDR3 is TGTGCCAGCAGTTACTTCCCAGATACGCAGTATTTT. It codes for CASSYFPDTQYF.

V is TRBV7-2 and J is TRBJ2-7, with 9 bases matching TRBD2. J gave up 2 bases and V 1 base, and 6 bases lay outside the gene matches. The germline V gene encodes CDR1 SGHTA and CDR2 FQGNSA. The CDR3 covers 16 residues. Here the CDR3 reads CASSLGAGGRAYEQYF. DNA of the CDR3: TGTGCCAGCAGCTTAGGGGCTGGCGGGAGGGCCTACGAGCAGTACTTC. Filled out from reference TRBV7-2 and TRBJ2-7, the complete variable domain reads GAGVSQSPSNKVTEKGKDVELRCDPISGHTALYWYRQSLGQGLEFLIYFQGNSAPDKSGLPSDRFSAERTGGSVSTLTIQRTQQEDSAVYLCASSLGAGGRAYEQYFGPGTRLTVT.

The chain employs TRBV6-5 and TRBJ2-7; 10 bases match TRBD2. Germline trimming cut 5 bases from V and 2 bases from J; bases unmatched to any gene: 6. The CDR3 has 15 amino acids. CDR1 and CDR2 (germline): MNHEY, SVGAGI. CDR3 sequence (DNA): TGTGCCAGCAGTACTAGCGGGATAACCCCCTACGAGCAGTACTTC. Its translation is CASSTSGITPYEQYF.

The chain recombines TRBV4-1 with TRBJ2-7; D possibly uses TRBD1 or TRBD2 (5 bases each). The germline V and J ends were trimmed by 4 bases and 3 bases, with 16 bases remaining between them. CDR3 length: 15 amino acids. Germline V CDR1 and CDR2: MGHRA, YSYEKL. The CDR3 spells CASSLPGTKYYEQYF. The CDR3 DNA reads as TGCGCCAGCAGCCTTCCCGGGACCAAATACTACGAGCAGTACTTC.

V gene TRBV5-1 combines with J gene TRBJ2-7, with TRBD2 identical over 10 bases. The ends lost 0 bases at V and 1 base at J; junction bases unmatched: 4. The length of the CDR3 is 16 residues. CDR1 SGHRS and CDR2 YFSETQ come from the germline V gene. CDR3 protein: CASSLAGLAASYEQYF. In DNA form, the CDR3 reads TGCGCCAGCAGCTTGGCTGGACTAGCGGCATCCTACGAGCAGTACTTC.

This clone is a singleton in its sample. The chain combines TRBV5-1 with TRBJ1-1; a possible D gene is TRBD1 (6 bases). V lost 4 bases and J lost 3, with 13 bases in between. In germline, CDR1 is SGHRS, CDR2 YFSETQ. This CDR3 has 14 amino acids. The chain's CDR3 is CASSIRQADTEAFF. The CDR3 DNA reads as TGCGCCAGCAGCATAAGACAGGCGGACACTGAAGCTTTCTTT.

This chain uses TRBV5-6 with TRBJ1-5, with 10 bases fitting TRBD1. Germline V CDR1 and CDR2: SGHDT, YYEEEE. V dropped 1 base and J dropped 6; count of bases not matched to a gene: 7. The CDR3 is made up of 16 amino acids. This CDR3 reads CASSLRTGGLAQPQHF. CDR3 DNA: TGTGCCAGCAGCTTGAGGACAGGGGGTCTAGCTCAGCCCCAGCATTTT.

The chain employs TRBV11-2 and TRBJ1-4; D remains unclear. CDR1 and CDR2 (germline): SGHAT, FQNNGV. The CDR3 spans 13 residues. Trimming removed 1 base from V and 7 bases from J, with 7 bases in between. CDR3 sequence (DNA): TGTGCCAGCAGCTTAGTTAGGAGTGAAAAACTGTTTTTT. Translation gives CASSLVRSEKLFF.

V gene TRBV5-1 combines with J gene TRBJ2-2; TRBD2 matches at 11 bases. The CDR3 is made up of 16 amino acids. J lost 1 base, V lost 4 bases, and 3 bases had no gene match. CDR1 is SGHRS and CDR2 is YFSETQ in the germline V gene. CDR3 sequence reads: CASSLGLAGNTGELFF. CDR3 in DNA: TGCGCCAGCAGCCTCGGACTAGCGGGGAACACCGGGGAGCTGTTTTTT.

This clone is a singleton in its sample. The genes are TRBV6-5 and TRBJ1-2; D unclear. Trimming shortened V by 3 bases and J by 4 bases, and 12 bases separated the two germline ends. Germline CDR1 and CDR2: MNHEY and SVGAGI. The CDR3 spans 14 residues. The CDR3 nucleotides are TGTGCCAGCAGTTATGGACGTGAAGGCTATGGCTACACCTTC. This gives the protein CASSYGREGYGYTF.

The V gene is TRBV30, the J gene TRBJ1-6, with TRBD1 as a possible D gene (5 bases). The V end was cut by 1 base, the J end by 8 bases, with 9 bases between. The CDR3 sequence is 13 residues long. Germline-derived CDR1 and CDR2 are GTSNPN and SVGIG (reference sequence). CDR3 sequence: CAWSGDPHSPLHF. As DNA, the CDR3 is TGTGCCTGGAGTGGGGACCCCCATTCACCCCTCCACTTT. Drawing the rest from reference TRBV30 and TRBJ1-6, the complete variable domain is SQTIHQWPATLVQPVGSPLSLECTVEGTSNPNLYWYRQAAGRGLQLLFYSVGIGQISSEVPQNLSASRPQDRQFILSSKKLLLSDSGFYLCAWSGDPHSPLHFGNGTRLTVT.